This entry lists 20 T cell receptor beta chains sequenced from one sample in a study of OX40 agonist ivuxolimab in advanced cancers. Sequenced by immunoSEQ multiplex PCR; TCRdb stores in-frame clones only, minus some. The data contain more than 75,000 clones, about 86% of them seen just once; the ten biggest clones take up approximately 0.93%. The source was CD4+ or CD8+ T cells sorted from blood, collected in a trial of the OX40 agonist ivuxolimab. Receptors originate from an adult with an advanced solid tumor such as melanoma, head and neck, liver or kidney cancer.

V usage is TRBV18 and J usage is TRBJ1-1; D uncertain. The CDR3 covers 14 residues. With 0 bases removed from V and 1 base from J, the gap between germline ends came to 6 bases. CDR1 and CDR2 from the germline V gene are KGHSH and LQKENI. The CDR3 nucleotides are TGTGCCAGCTCACCACCAGGTACGAACACTGAAGCTTTCTTT. Translation: CASSPPGTNTEAFF.

Concerning this clone itself: The same CDR3 also results from other DNA sequences found in this sample. This chain uses TRBV5-1 with TRBJ1-1, with TRBD1 as a possible D gene (5 bases). Germline V gene data show CDR1 as SGHRS and CDR2 as YFSETQ. The CDR3 contains 14 residues. Between the trimmed V and J ends, which lost 0 bases and 4 bases, there was a span of 10 bases. The DNA for the CDR3 is TGCGCCAGCAGCTTGGCGGGGGATAGCACTGAAGCTTTCTTT. It yields the protein CASSLAGDSTEAFF.

V usage is TRBV6-4 and J usage is TRBJ2-7; tentatively, D is TRBD2 (5 bases). There are 21 residues in the CDR3. The V end lost 0 bases, the J end lost 0 bases, and 27 bases lay between the germline ends. The V gene's germline CDR1 is MRHNA and CDR2 SNTAGT. The CDR3 sequence: CASSDSRERAVEGRSSYEQYF. The CDR3 nucleotides are TGTGCCAGCAGTGACTCGAGAGAACGGGCAGTTGAGGGCAGGAGCTCCTACGAGCAGTACTTC.

V gene TRBV30 combines with J gene TRBJ2-2, with D perhaps TRBD1 (5 bases). Trimming stripped 0 bases from V and 6 bases from J, with 5 bases between. This CDR3 region has 12 residues. Germline CDR1 and CDR2: GTSNPN and SVGIG (reference sequence). Here the CDR3 reads CAWSVGAGELFF. In DNA form, the CDR3 reads TGTGCCTGGAGTGTAGGGGCCGGGGAGCTGTTTTTT.

The chain joins TRBV6-1 to TRBJ1-2; no reliable D call. The length of the CDR3 is 8 residues. Germline loops: CDR1 MNHNS, CDR2 SASEGT. Trimming stripped 4 bases from V and 9 bases from J, with 0 bases between. The CDR3 reads CASSGYTF. The DNA of the CDR3 is TGTGCCAGCAGTGGCTACACCTTC.

This chain joins TRBV5-4 and TRBJ2-7; possibly TRBD2 for D (5 bases). Trimming cost V 1 base and J 6 bases, with 14 bases left between them. The CDR3 runs to 14 residues. Germline loops: CDR1 SGHNT, CDR2 YYREEE (reference sequence). CDR3 sequence (DNA): TGTGCCAGCAGCTTGCGGGATCTTTATGCCGAGCAGTACTTC. Translation gives CASSLRDLYAEQYF. Using reference TRBV5-4 and TRBJ2-7 for the parts outside the CDR3, the full variable domain is ETGVTQSPTHLIKTRGQQVTLRCSSQSGHNTVSWYQQALGQGPQFIFQYYREEENGRGNFPPRFSGLQFPNYSSELNVNALELDDSALYLCASSLRDLYAEQYFGPGTRLTVT.

The V call is TRBV18, the J call TRBJ2-7; D gene uncertain. The germline V and J ends were trimmed by 3 bases and 5 bases, with 8 bases remaining between them. The V gene's germline CDR1 is KGHSH and CDR2 LQKENI. This CDR3 comprises 12 residues. CDR3 nucleotide sequence: TGTGCCAGCTCACCCCAGGTTAACGAGCAGTACTTC. Protein sequence: CASSPQVNEQYF.

J is TRBJ2-1 and V is TRBV15; 10 nucleotides line up with TRBD1. After removal of 0 bases from V and 6 bases from J, the junction contained 11 bases not matched to a gene. CDR1 and CDR2 from the germline V gene are LNHNV and YYDKDF (reference sequence). The CDR3 spans 18 residues. CDR3 in amino acids: CATSRDSSGTGVSNEQFF. The CDR3 nucleotides read TGTGCCACCAGCAGAGATTCGTCCGGGACAGGGGTCTCCAATGAGCAGTTCTTC. Filled out from reference TRBV15 and TRBJ2-1, the complete variable domain reads DAMVIQNPRYQVTQFGKPVTLSCSQTLNHNVMYWYQQKSSQAPKLLFHYYDKDFNNEADTPDNFQSRRPNTSFCFLDIRSPGLGDTAMYLCATSRDSSGTGVSNEQFFGPGTRLTVL.

The chain combines TRBV7-2 with TRBJ2-1; TRBD2 matches at 7 bases. The length of the CDR3 is 19 residues. Germline trimming cut 4 bases from V and 0 bases from J; bases unmatched to any gene: 15. Per the germline V gene, CDR1 is SGHTA and CDR2 is FQGNSA. In DNA form, the CDR3 reads TGTGCCAGCAGCTCCCCCTTAAGGGGACTAACCCGCTCCTACAATGAGCAGTTCTTC. Its translation: CASSSPLRGLTRSYNEQFF. Together with reference TRBV7-2 and TRBJ2-1, the CDR3 gives the full variable domain: GAGVSQSPSNKVTEKGKDVELRCDPISGHTALYWYRQSLGQGLEFLIYFQGNSAPDKSGLPSDRFSAERTGGSVSTLTIQRTQQEDSAVYLCASSSPLRGLTRSYNEQFFGPGTRLTVL.

CDR3 in DNA: TGTGCCAGCAGCTTGCAAGGGGCCCTGGAGACCCAGTACTTC. Encoded protein: CASSLQGALETQYF. The genes are TRBV5-6 and TRBJ2-5, with D possibly TRBD1 on 5 matching bases. CDR1 is SGHDT and CDR2 is YYEEEE in the germline V gene. Trimming cost V 1 base and J 5 bases, with 12 bases left between them. The CDR3 is 14 amino acids.

The V call is TRBV6-5, the J call TRBJ1-1, with D uncertain. From germline, CDR1 is MNHEY and CDR2 SVGAGI. The CDR3 has 15 residues. Trimming took 0 bases from V and 0 from J, leaving 8 bases between them. CDR3 amino acids: CASSYSGGMNTEAFF. The CDR3 region has the DNA TGTGCCAGCAGTTACTCGGGCGGCATGAACACTGAAGCTTTCTTT.

This clone came up once. The chain is built from TRBV18 and TRBJ1-2; TRBD1 is a possible D gene (6 bases). V was clipped by 0 bases and J by 8 bases, with 13 bases between them. Germline loops: CDR1 KGHSH, CDR2 LQKENI. This CDR3 is built from 14 residues. The CDR3 coding sequence is TGTGCCAGCTCACCACCCCGACAGGTCGGGGGCTACACCTTC. Protein: CASSPPRQVGGYTF.

About this clone itself: Within the sample, other DNA sequences also encode this same CDR3. The chain couples TRBV18 to TRBJ2-2, with D uncertain. Trimming left V 0 bases short and J 1 base short, with 0 bases between. From germline, CDR1 is KGHSH and CDR2 LQKENI. The CDR3 runs 13 residues. CDR3 DNA sequence: TGTGCCAGCTCACCACCGAACACCGGGGAGCTGTTTTTT. Protein: CASSPPNTGELFF.

The V call is TRBV2, the J call TRBJ2-1; D remains ambiguous. The CDR3 has 16 amino acids. Germline CDR1 is SNHLY and CDR2 is FYNNEI. Trimming removed 5 bases from V and 6 bases from J, with 20 bases in between. CDR3 in amino acids: CASSRGPPALLNEQFF. DNA of the CDR3: TGTGCCAGCAGTCGCGGTCCACCGGCCCTCCTCAATGAGCAGTTCTTC.

This chain connects TRBV6-5 to TRBJ1-1, with D unclear. This CDR3 has 12 residues. In germline, CDR1 is MNHEY, CDR2 SVGAGI. V was cut by 8 bases and J by 6 bases, with 13 bases left in between. The CDR3 sequence is CASGRGGAEAFF. The CDR3 DNA reads as TGTGCCAGCGGCCGGGGAGGAGCTGAAGCTTTCTTT.

The chain carries TRBV7-9 and TRBJ1-1; D remains unclear. Germline V CDR1 and CDR2: SEHNR, FQNEAQ (reference sequence). With 6 bases removed from V and 4 bases from J, the gap between germline ends came to 15 bases. CDR3 length: 14 amino acids. The CDR3 DNA sequence: TGTGCCAGCAGGGCGGACGGATCGGGCACTGAAGCTTTCTTT. It is translated as CASRADGSGTEAFF.

V gene TRBV2 combines with J gene TRBJ1-3; 11 bases are shared with TRBD1. CDR3 length: 14 residues. J was trimmed by 2 bases and V by 6 bases; bases with no gene match: 0. Germline V lookup: CDR1 SNHLY, CDR2 FYNNEI. The CDR3 DNA sequence: TGTGCCAGCAGGGGACAGGGGGCTGGAAACACCATATATTTT. This translates into CASRGQGAGNTIYF.

In nucleotides, the CDR3 is TGTGCCAGCAGCCTCAGGGCGAATACGCAGTATTTT. It encodes CASSLRANTQYF. The chain combines TRBV5-6 with TRBJ2-3; a weak D match, TRBD1 (5 bases). Germline lookup yields CDR1 SGHDT and CDR2 YYEEEE. This CDR3 has 12 residues. V was trimmed by 4 bases and J by 7 bases, leaving 10 bases between them.

The chain recombines TRBV14 with TRBJ2-1; 8 nucleotides agree with TRBD1. The CDR3 contains 14 residues. The germline gives CDR1 SGHDN, CDR2 FVKESK. V gave up 0 bases and J gave up 9 bases; unmatched junction bases: 4. CDR3 DNA: TGTGCCAGCAGCCAAGATCAGGGGGCTGGTGAGCAGTTCTTC. Its translation is CASSQDQGAGEQFF.

The chain uses TRBV20-1 and TRBJ2-5; D is unclear. The CDR3 runs to 11 residues. Trimming removed 0 bases at V and 5 bases at J, with 4 bases between. Germline assignment: CDR1 DFQATT and CDR2 SNEGSKA (reference sequence). CDR3 region: CSARDKETQYF. The CDR3 nucleotides read TGCAGTGCTAGAGATAAGGAGACCCAGTACTTC.